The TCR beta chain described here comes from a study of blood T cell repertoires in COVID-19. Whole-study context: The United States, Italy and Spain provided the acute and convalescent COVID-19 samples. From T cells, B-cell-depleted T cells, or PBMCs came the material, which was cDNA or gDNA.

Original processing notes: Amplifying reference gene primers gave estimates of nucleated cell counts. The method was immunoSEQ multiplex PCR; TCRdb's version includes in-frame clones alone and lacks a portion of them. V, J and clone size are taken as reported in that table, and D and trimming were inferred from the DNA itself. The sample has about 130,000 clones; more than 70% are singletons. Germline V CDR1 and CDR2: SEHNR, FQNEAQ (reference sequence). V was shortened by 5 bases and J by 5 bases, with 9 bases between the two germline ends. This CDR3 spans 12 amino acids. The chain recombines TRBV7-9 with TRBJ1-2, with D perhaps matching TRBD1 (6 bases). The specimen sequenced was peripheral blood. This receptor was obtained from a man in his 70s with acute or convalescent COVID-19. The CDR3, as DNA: TGTGCCAGCAGCGGGGGCTCGTATGGCTACACCTTC. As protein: CASSGGSYGYTF.